Following are 14 T cell receptor beta chains from one sample sequenced in a study of T cell responses to AZD1222 COVID-19 vaccine. Assay: immunoSEQ multiplex PCR; the TCRdb copy retains only in-frame clones and omits some. There are more than 140,000 clones in the sample; under 95% occur only once, and 4.5% to 6.5% lies in the top ten. This sample comprised peripheral blood, obtained on day 0 of AZD1222 vaccination. The receptors derive from an adult in good health.

The chain has TRBV7-3 and TRBJ2-2, with TRBD1 matching 9 bases. The length of the CDR3 is 17 residues. Unmatched junction bases numbered 10, after V lost 5 bases and J lost 3 bases. Germline CDR1 and CDR2: SGHTA and FQGTGA. CDR3 bases: TGTGCCAGCAGCCTCTCAAGGGACAGGGTGGACACCGGGGAGCTGTTTTTT. It specifies CASSLSRDRVDTGELFF. Variable domain in full (rest from reference TRBV7-3 and TRBJ2-2): GAGVSQTPSNKVTEKGKYVELRCDPISGHTALYWYRQSLGQGPEFLIYFQGTGAADDSGLPNDRFFAVRPEGSVSTLKIQRTERGDSAVYLCASSLSRDRVDTGELFFGEGSRLTVL.

This clone was observed a few times. The chain uses TRBV2 and TRBJ1-2; no definite D call. Trimming removed 8 bases at V and 7 bases at J, with 20 bases between. Germline V gene sequence: CDR1 SNHLY, CDR2 FYNNEI. The CDR3 length is 14 residues. CDR3 in amino acids: CASGAGGVPAGYTF. CDR3 nucleotides: TGTGCCAGCGGAGCAGGAGGAGTTCCGGCTGGCTACACCTTC.

The chain couples TRBV19 to TRBJ2-7, with 8 nucleotides matching TRBD1. V dropped 3 bases and J dropped 4; count of bases not matched to a gene: 2. This CDR3 spans 13 amino acids. The V gene's germline CDR1 is LNHDA and CDR2 SQIVND (reference sequence). In DNA form, the CDR3 reads TGTGCCAGTAGTATGGGACAGGTTTACGAGCAGTACTTC. Translated: CASSMGQVYEQYF.

The chain couples TRBV7-3 to TRBJ2-1; D is unresolved. The CDR3 sequence is 15 residues long. V lost 2 bases to trimming and J lost 0 bases, with 8 bases between them. Looked up from germline, CDR1 is SGHTA and CDR2 is FQGTGA. The CDR3 DNA reads TGTGCCAGCAGCTTATTCTCCAGCTCCTACAATGAGCAGTTCTTC. As protein: CASSLFSSSYNEQFF.

The chain joins TRBV7-3 to TRBJ2-1, with 12 nucleotides matching TRBD1. The CDR3 is made up of 16 amino acids. Looked up from germline, CDR1 is SGHTA and CDR2 is FQGTGA. The ends lost 5 bases at V and 8 bases at J; junction bases unmatched: 10. This CDR3 is CASSTQGTGGTYEQFF. The DNA of the CDR3 is TGTGCCAGCAGCACCCAGGGGACAGGGGGCACGTATGAGCAGTTCTTC.

CDR3: CASRLHGLGSGRGNEQFF. CDR3 sequence (DNA): TGTGCCAGCCGCCTTCACGGCCTGGGAAGCGGGAGGGGTAATGAGCAGTTCTTC. The chain has TRBV6-2 or TRBV6-3 and TRBJ2-1, with 10 bases fitting TRBD2. This CDR3 has 18 amino acids. Germline loops: CDR1 MNHEY, CDR2 SVGEGT. V shed 8 bases and J 7 bases; nucleotides not matched to a gene: 20.

This chain links TRBV19 with TRBJ1-5, with 10 bases that match TRBD1. The ends lost 4 bases at V and 7 bases at J; junction bases unmatched: 10. This CDR3 has 16 residues. Germline loops: CDR1 LNHDA, CDR2 SQIVND (reference sequence). The CDR3 sequence: CASSKWGQGSGQPQHF. Here the CDR3 DNA reads TGTGCCAGTAGTAAATGGGGACAGGGGTCGGGACAGCCCCAGCATTTT.

The chain is built from TRBV21-1 and TRBJ1-5; the D call of TRBD1 is as the table states it, not checked on the DNA. TRBV21-1 is classified as a pseudogene. The CDR3 is 14 amino acids. CDR3 DNA sequence: TGTGCCAGGGACTTCAACAGGGTTAAGGAGCCCCAGCATTTT. Protein: CARDFNRVKEPQHF.

The V gene is TRBV27, the J gene TRBJ2-7; tentatively, D is TRBD1 (6 bases). Germline V CDR1 and CDR2: MNHEY, SMNVEV (reference sequence). The V end lost 6 bases, the J end lost 2 bases, and 17 bases lay between the germline ends. The CDR3 has 15 amino acids. DNA of the CDR3: TGTGCCAGCAGCCCCGTGGGGGCTGGTGCCTACGAGCAGTACTTC. The encoded protein is CASSPVGAGAYEQYF.

The chain joins TRBV9 to TRBJ2-7, with D perhaps matching TRBD1 (7 bases). This CDR3 is built from 15 residues. The V gene's germline CDR1 is SGDLS and CDR2 YYNGEE. V was trimmed by 4 bases and J by 0 bases, leaving 14 bases between them. The CDR3 spells CASSPAGQISYEQYF. In DNA form, the CDR3 reads TGTGCCAGCAGCCCCGCGGGACAGATCTCCTACGAGCAGTACTTC. The full variable domain, with the rest looked up from reference TRBV9 and TRBJ2-7, is DSGVTQTPKHLITATGQRVTLRCSPRSGDLSVYWYQQSLDQGLQFLIQYYNGEERAKGNILERFSAQQFPDLHSELNLSSLELGDSALYFCASSPAGQISYEQYFGPGTRLTVT.

J is TRBJ1-1 and V is TRBV29-1, with a possible D match to TRBD1 (6 bases). V lost 7 bases, J lost 0 bases, and 15 bases lay in between. The CDR3 spans 14 residues. CDR1 and CDR2 from the germline V gene are SQVTM and ANQGSEA. The CDR3 here is CSDSWGHMNTEAFF. In nucleotides, the CDR3 is TGCAGCGACTCTTGGGGGCACATGAACACTGAAGCTTTCTTT.

The chain couples TRBV7-2 to TRBJ1-2; D is unresolved. Deletions cut 5 bases from V and 3 bases from J, with 13 bases between. CDR1 and CDR2 (germline): SGHTA, FQGNSA. The CDR3 runs 14 residues. The CDR3 DNA follows: TGTGCCAGCAGCCCAGATCTTAAGTACTATGGCTACACCTTC. It codes for CASSPDLKYYGYTF. Full variable domain (missing parts from reference TRBV7-2 and TRBJ1-2): GAGVSQSPSNKVTEKGKDVELRCDPISGHTALYWYRQSLGQGLEFLIYFQGNSAPDKSGLPSDRFSAERTGGSVSTLTIQRTQQEDSAVYLCASSPDLKYYGYTFGSGTRLTVV.

The rearrangement uses TRBV12-3 or TRBV12-4 and TRBJ1-5; unclear D gene. The CDR3 totals 12 residues. Trimming pared 3 bases from V and 6 bases from J, leaving 6 bases between. DNA for the CDR3: TGTGCCAGCAGTTTCGTGGGTCAGCCCCAGCATTTT. This gives the protein CASSFVGQPQHF.

Only one count was recorded for this clone. The chain is built from TRBV7-9 and TRBJ1-2; 7 bases line up with TRBD1. The CDR3 sequence is 14 residues long. Germline CDR1 and CDR2: SEHNR and FQNEAQ (reference sequence). With 2 bases clipped from V and 4 bases from J, the junction kept 4 bases outside the gene matches. Here the CDR3 DNA reads TGTGCCAGCAGCTTACCAGGGGGGTTCTATGGCTACACCTTC. It is translated as CASSLPGGFYGYTF.